These T cell receptor beta chains were read from a single sample in a study of blood T cell repertoires in COVID-19. Assay used: immunoSEQ multiplex PCR; TCRdb lists only in-frame clones, some missing. This table holds 100,000 to 150,000 clones, approximately 82% found once. The sequencing input was peripheral blood. Receptor source: a man aged 80 or over with active or convalescent COVID-19. Both conserved end residues are part of each CDR3. Each record gives: V gene, D gene, clone size, J gene, CDR3 protein, CDR3 DNA. The D gene is left open where the match is weak. The size field is filled for only some rows; it gives once, few, many or a size class.

v_call: TRBV2; d_call: TRBD1; clone_size: .; j_call: TRBJ2-7; cdr3_aa: CASRPGDRVPYEQYF; cdr3_nt: TGTGCCAGCCGACCTGGAGACAGGGTACCCTACGAGCAGTACTTC
v_call: TRBV11-2; d_call: TRBD1; clone_size: .; j_call: TRBJ1-2; cdr3_aa: CASSLDGTVAPYGYTF; cdr3_nt: TGTGCCAGCAGCTTAGATGGGACAGTCGCTCCCTATGGCTACACCTTC
v_call: TRBV13; d_call: TRBD1; clone_size: .; j_call: TRBJ1-1; cdr3_aa: CASSPGTGGLTEAFF; cdr3_nt: TGTGCCAGCAGCCCCGGGACAGGGGGCCTCACTGAAGCTTTCTTT
v_call: TRBV29-1; d_call: TRBD1; clone_size: .; j_call: TRBJ2-5; cdr3_aa: CSVDQGQGLETQYF; cdr3_nt: TGCAGCGTTGACCAGGGACAGGGCTTGGAGACCCAGTACTTC
v_call: TRBV15; d_call: TRBD1; clone_size: .; j_call: TRBJ1-5; cdr3_aa: CATSRARQGEYSNQPQHF; cdr3_nt: TGTGCCACCAGCAGAGCTAGACAGGGAGAGTATAGCAATCAGCCCCAGCATTTT
v_call: TRBV9; d_call: .; clone_size: .; j_call: TRBJ2-7; cdr3_aa: CASSRMDITYEQYF; cdr3_nt: TGTGCCAGCAGCCGAATGGACATCACCTACGAGCAGTACTTC
v_call: TRBV18; d_call: TRBD1; clone_size: .; j_call: TRBJ1-5; cdr3_aa: CASSAADRDDQPQHF; cdr3_nt: TGTGCCAGCTCAGCAGCTGACAGGGACGATCAGCCCCAGCATTTT
v_call: TRBV27; d_call: TRBD2; clone_size: .; j_call: TRBJ2-1; cdr3_aa: CASSSALGSGGVSYNEQFF; cdr3_nt: TGTGCCAGCAGTTCGGCGTTGGGGAGCGGGGGGGTCTCCTACAATGAGCAGTTCTTC
v_call: TRBV7-9; d_call: TRBD2; clone_size: .; j_call: TRBJ2-1; cdr3_aa: CASSLGGAVSSNEQFF; cdr3_nt: TGTGCCAGCAGTTTGGGAGGGGCAGTATCGTCCAATGAGCAGTTCTTC
v_call: TRBV5-4; d_call: TRBD2; clone_size: .; j_call: TRBJ2-5; cdr3_aa: CASRSGGEGETQYF; cdr3_nt: TGTGCCAGCAGAAGCGGGGGGGAGGGAGAGACCCAGTACTTC
v_call: TRBV5-1; d_call: .; clone_size: .; j_call: TRBJ2-2; cdr3_aa: CASSLSANTGELFF; cdr3_nt: TGCGCCAGCAGCTTAAGCGCGAACACCGGGGAGCTGTTTTTT
v_call: TRBV19; d_call: .; clone_size: .; j_call: TRBJ1-2; cdr3_aa: CASTGNYGYTF; cdr3_nt: TGTGCCAGTACAGGGAACTATGGCTACACCTTC
v_call: TRBV29-1; d_call: .; clone_size: .; j_call: TRBJ2-7; cdr3_aa: CSVGDNNYEQYF; cdr3_nt: TGCAGCGTCGGGGACAATAACTACGAGCAGTACTTC
v_call: TRBV30; d_call: .; clone_size: .; j_call: TRBJ1-6; cdr3_aa: CAWSEDSNSPLHF; cdr3_nt: TGTGCCTGGAGTGAAGACAGTAATTCACCCCTCCACTTT
v_call: TRBV25-1; d_call: .; clone_size: .; j_call: TRBJ2-1; cdr3_aa: CASSEYGTTSDEQFF; cdr3_nt: TGTGCCAGCAGTGAATACGGCACGACCAGCGATGAGCAGTTCTTC
v_call: TRBV5-1; d_call: .; clone_size: .; j_call: TRBJ1-2; cdr3_aa: CASRGQINYGYTF; cdr3_nt: TGCGCCAGCAGAGGACAGATTAACTATGGCTACACCTTC
v_call: TRBV7-6; d_call: .; clone_size: .; j_call: TRBJ2-5; cdr3_aa: CASSPGQGGYQETQYF; cdr3_nt: TGTGCCAGCAGCCCTGGACAGGGAGGGTACCAAGAGACCCAGTACTTC
v_call: TRBV6-5; d_call: .; clone_size: .; j_call: TRBJ1-5; cdr3_aa: CASSYSSSNQPQHF; cdr3_nt: TGTGCCAGCAGTTATAGTAGTAGCAATCAGCCCCAGCATTTT
v_call: TRBV9; d_call: .; clone_size: .; j_call: TRBJ1-1; cdr3_aa: CASSIGNSNTEAFF; cdr3_nt: TGTGCCAGCAGCATCGGGAACTCGAACACTGAAGCTTTCTTT
v_call: TRBV28; d_call: TRBD1; clone_size: once; j_call: TRBJ2-7; cdr3_aa: CASSTTGTGIYEQYF; cdr3_nt: TGTGCCAGCAGTACAACCGGGACAGGGATCTACGAGCAGTACTTC
v_call: TRBV5-1; d_call: TRBD1; clone_size: .; j_call: TRBJ1-2; cdr3_aa: CASSDRGIYGYTF; cdr3_nt: TGCGCCAGCAGTGACAGGGGGATTTATGGCTACACCTTC
v_call: TRBV5-6; d_call: .; clone_size: .; j_call: TRBJ2-7; cdr3_aa: CASSPSSVYEQYF; cdr3_nt: TGTGCCAGCAGCCCCTCGTCGGTCTACGAGCAGTACTTC
v_call: TRBV12-3/TRBV12-4; d_call: TRBD1; clone_size: .; j_call: TRBJ1-1; cdr3_aa: CASSTDRGWVAFF; cdr3_nt: TGTGCCAGCAGTACGGACAGGGGCTGGGTAGCTTTCTTT
v_call: TRBV4-3; d_call: .; clone_size: .; j_call: TRBJ2-1; cdr3_aa: CASSLGNPYNEQFF; cdr3_nt: TGCGCCAGCAGCCTGGGCAATCCCTACAATGAGCAGTTCTTC
v_call: TRBV27; d_call: TRBD2; clone_size: .; j_call: TRBJ2-3; cdr3_aa: CASSPVAGDRDTQYF; cdr3_nt: TGTGCCAGCAGTCCCGTAGCGGGGGATAGAGATACGCAGTATTTT
v_call: TRBV27; d_call: TRBD1; clone_size: .; j_call: TRBJ1-4; cdr3_aa: CASSLSGQGPNEKLFF; cdr3_nt: TGTGCCAGCAGTTTATCTGGACAGGGACCTAATGAAAAACTGTTTTTT
v_call: TRBV2; d_call: .; clone_size: .; j_call: TRBJ1-2; cdr3_aa: CARGAGPNYGYTF; cdr3_nt: TGTGCCAGGGGTGCGGGACCCAACTATGGCTACACCTTC
v_call: TRBV24-1; d_call: TRBD1; clone_size: .; j_call: TRBJ2-1; cdr3_aa: CATSRGTGGHNEQFF; cdr3_nt: TGTGCCACCAGTCGCGGGACAGGGGGCCATAATGAGCAGTTCTTC